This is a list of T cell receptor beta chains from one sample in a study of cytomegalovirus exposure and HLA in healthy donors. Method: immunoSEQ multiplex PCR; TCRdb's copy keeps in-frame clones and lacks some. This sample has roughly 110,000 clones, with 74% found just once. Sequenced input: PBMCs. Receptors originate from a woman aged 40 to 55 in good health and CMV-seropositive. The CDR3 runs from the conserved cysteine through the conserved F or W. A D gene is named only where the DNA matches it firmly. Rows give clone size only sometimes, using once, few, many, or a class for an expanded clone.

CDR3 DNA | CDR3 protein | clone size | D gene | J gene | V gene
TGCGCCAGCAGCTTGAGGAGTCCAGATACGCAGTATTTT | CASSLRSPDTQYF | . | . | TRBJ2-3 | TRBV5-1
TGTGCCAGCAGCCCACGGACTAGCGGGGGGGCAACAGATACGCAGTATTTT | CASSPRTSGGATDTQYF | . | TRBD2 | TRBJ2-3 | TRBV7-9
TGTGCCAGTAGCCCCTTTCGGACAGGGGGATCCTACGAGCAGTACTTC | CASSPFRTGGSYEQYF | . | TRBD1 | TRBJ2-7 | TRBV19
TGTGCCAGCACCGAACCCGGGACAGATACGCAGTATTTT | CASTEPGTDTQYF | . | . | TRBJ2-3 | TRBV6-5
TGTGCTAGTGGGGCTTCTGGGGCCAACGTCCTGACTTTC | CASGASGANVLTF | . | . | TRBJ2-6 | TRBV12-5
TGTGCCTGGAGTGTATACGGGGGGGATGAAAAACTGTTTTTT | CAWSVYGGDEKLFF | . | . | TRBJ1-4 | TRBV30
TGTGCCAGCAGCTCCACAGGGGACAGCAAGAACACTGAAGCTTTCTTT | CASSSTGDSKNTEAFF | . | TRBD1 | TRBJ1-1 | TRBV5-4
TGTGCCTGGAGTGTGTGGGACAGGGGAGAGACCCAGTACTTC | CAWSVWDRGETQYF | . | TRBD1 | TRBJ2-5 | TRBV30
TGCGCCAGCAGCTTGGGAGATGGGGGCTTTCACACTGAAGCTTTCTTT | CASSLGDGGFHTEAFF | few | . | TRBJ1-1 | TRBV5-1
TGTGCTAGTGGTTTTCGCCCTCTCGGGACACCGGACAATGAGCAGTTCTTC | CASGFRPLGTPDNEQFF | . | . | TRBJ2-1 | TRBV12-5
TGTGCCAGCAGTCCGTCTGGGGAGTCTGGAAACACCATATATTTT | CASSPSGESGNTIYF | . | . | TRBJ1-3 | TRBV27